Given below is one T cell receptor beta chain in context. J lost 7 bases, V lost 4 bases, and 2 bases had no gene match. The CDR3 is 13 residues long. Germline CDR1 reads SNHLY; CDR2 reads FYNNEI. These data originate in a study of blood T cell repertoires in COVID-19. Whole-study context: The samples span acute and convalescent COVID-19 from the United States, Italy and Spain.

Study processing details: Amplification of reference gene primers provided the estimated nucleated cell counts. Generated by immunoSEQ multiplex PCR, the TCRdb table keeps only in-frame clones and is missing some. That table is the source of V, J and clone size, and D and trimming were worked out from the DNA. The sample records fewer than 300,000 clones, over 75% being singletons. V gene TRBV2 combines with J gene TRBJ1-2; 11 positions match TRBD1. Sequencing used PBMCs or T cells enriched from blood (not recorded which). The TCR originated in a woman aged 30 to 39 who had recovered from COVID-19. The CDR3 region has the DNA TGTGCCAGCAGTGCCGGGACAGGGGGTGGCTACACCTTC. It codes for CASSAGTGGGYTF.